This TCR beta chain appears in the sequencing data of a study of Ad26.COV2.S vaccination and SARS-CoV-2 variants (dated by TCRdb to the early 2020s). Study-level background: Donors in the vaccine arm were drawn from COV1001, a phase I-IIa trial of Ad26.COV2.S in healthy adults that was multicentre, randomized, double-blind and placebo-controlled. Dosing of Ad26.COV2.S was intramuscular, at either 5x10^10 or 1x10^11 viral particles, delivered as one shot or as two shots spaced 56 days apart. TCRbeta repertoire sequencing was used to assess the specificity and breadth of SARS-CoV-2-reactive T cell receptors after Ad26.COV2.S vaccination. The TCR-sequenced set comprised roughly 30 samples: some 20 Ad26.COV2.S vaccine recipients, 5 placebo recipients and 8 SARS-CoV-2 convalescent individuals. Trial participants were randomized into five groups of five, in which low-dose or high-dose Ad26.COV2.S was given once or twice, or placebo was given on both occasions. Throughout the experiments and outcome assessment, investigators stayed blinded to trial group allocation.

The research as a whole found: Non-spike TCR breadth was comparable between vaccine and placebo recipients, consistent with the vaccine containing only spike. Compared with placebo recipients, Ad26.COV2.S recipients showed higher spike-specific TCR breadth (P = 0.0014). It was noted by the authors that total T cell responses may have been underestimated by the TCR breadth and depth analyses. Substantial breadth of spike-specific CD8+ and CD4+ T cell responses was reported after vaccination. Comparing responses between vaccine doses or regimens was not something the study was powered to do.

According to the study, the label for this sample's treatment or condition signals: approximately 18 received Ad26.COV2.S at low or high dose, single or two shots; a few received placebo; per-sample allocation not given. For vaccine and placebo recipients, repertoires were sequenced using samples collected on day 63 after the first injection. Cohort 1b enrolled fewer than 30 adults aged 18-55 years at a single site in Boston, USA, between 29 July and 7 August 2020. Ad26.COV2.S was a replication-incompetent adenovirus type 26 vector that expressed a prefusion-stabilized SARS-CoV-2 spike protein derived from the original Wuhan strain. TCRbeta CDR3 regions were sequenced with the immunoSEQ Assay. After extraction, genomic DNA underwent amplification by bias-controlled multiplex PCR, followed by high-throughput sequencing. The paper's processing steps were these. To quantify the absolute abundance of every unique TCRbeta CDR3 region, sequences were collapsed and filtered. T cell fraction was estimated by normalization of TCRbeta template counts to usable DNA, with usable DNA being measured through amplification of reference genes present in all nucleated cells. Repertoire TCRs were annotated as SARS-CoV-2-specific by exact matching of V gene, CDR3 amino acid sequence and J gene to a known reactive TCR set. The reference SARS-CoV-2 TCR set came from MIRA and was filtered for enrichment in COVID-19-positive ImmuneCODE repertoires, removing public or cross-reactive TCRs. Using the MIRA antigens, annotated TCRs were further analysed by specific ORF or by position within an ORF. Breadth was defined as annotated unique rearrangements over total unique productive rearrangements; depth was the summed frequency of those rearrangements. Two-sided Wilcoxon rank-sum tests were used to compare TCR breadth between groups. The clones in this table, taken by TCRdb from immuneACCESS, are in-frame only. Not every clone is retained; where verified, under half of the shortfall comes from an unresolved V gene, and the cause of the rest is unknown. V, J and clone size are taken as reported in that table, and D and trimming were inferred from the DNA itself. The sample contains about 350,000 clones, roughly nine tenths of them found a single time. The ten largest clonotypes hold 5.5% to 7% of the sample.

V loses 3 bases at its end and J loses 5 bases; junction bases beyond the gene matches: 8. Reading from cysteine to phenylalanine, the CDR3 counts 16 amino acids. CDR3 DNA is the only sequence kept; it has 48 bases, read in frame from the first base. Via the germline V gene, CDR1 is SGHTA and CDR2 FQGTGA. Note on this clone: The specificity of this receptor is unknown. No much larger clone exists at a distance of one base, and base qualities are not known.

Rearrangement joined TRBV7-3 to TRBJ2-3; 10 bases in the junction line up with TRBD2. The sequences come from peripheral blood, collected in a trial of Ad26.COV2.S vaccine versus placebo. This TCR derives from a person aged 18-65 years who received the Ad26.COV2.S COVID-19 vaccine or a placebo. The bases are TGTGCCAGCAGCTTGAGCGGGAGGGCTCCGGGAGATACGCAGTATTTT. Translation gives CASSLSGRAPGDTQYF. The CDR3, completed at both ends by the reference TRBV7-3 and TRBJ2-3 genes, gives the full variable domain GAGVSQTPSNKVTEKGKYVELRCDPISGHTALYWYRQSLGQGPEFLIYFQGTGAADDSGLPNDRFFAVRPEGSVSTLKIQRTERGDSAVYLCASSLSGRAPGDTQYFGPGTRLTVL.